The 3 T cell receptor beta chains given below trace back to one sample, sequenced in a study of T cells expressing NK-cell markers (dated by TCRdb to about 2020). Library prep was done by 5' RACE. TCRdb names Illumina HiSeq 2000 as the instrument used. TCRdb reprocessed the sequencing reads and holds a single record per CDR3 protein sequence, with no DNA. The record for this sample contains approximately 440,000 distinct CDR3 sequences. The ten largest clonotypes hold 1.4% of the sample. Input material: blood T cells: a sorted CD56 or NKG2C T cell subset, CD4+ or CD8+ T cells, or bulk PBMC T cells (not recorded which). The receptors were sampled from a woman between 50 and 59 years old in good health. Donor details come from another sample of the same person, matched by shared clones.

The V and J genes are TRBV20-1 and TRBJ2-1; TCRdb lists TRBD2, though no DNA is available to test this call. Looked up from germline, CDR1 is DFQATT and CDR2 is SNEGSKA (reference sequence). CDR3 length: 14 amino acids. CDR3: CSARGLAGSGEQFF.

The CDR3 loop reads CASRTGTTNNEQFF. The chain uses TRBV6-2 or TRBV6-3 and TRBJ2-1; the TCRdb D gene call, TRBD2, has no DNA to confirm it. The CDR3 is made up of 14 amino acids. The V gene's germline CDR1 is MNHEY and CDR2 SVGEGT.

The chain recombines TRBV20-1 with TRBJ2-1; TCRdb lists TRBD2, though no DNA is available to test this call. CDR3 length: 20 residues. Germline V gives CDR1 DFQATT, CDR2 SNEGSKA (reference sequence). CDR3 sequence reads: CSAKAIVGTSGRGSYNEQFF.